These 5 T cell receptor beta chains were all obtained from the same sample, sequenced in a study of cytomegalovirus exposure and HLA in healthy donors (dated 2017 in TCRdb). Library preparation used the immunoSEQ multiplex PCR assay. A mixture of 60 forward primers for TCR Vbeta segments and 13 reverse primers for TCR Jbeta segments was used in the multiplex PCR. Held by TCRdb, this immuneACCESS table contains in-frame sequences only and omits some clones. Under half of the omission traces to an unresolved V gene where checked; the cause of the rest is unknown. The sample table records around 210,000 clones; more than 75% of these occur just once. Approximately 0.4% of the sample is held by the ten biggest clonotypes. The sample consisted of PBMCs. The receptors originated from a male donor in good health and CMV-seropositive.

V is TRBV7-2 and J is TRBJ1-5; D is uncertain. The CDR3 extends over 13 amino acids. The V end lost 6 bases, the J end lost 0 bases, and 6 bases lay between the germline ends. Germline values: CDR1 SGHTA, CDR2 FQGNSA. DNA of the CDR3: TGTGCCAGCAGGAGGGATAGCAATCAGCCCCAGCATTTT. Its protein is CASRRDSNQPQHF.

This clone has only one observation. Here the CDR3 reads CASSLGQDEQYF. The CDR3 nucleotides read TGTGCCAGCAGCCTAGGACAGGACGAGCAGTACTTC. V gene TRBV6-6 combines with J gene TRBJ2-7; 7 bases line up with TRBD1. The length of the CDR3 is 12 residues. The junction had 4 bases not matched to a gene; V was cut back by 6 bases and J by 5 bases. Germline-derived CDR1 and CDR2 are MNHNY and SVGAGI (reference sequence).

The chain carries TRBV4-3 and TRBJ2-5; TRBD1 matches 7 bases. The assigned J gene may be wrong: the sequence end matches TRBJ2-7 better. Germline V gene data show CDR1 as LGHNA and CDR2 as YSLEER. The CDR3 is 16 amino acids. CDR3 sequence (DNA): TGCGCCAGCAGCCAAGATCTGGGGACAGCCTCCTACGAGCAGTACTTC. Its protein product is CASSQDLGTASYEQYF.

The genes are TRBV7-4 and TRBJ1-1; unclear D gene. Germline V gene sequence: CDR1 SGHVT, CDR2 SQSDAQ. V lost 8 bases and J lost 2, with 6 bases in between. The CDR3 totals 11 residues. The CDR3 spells CASRLNTEAFF. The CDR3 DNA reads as TGTGCCAGCCGTCTAAACACTGAAGCTTTCTTT.

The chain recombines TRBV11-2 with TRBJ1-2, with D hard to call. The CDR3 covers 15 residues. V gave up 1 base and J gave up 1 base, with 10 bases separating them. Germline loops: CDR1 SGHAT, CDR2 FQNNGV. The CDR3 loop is CASSLGVDRNYGYTF. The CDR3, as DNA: TGTGCCAGCAGCTTAGGAGTCGATCGTAACTATGGCTACACCTTC.